A selection of T cell receptor beta chains follows, all from one sample in a study of cytomegalovirus exposure and HLA in healthy donors. TCRdb's table, derived via immunoSEQ multiplex PCR, lists solely in-frame clones and lacks some. Of 260,000 or so clones in the sample, approximately 90% are singletons; the top ten hold about 3%. The sequenced sample consisted of PBMCs. Source of these receptors: a man younger than 30 in good health and CMV-seronegative. The CDR3 runs from the conserved cysteine through the conserved F or W. A D gene is named only where the DNA matches it firmly. Some rows have no size entry. The others give once, few or many, or a class for an expanded clone.

V: TRBV27
size: NA
J: TRBJ2-2
D: TRBD2
CDR3: CASSPLAGGLTGELFF
DNA: TGTGCCAGCAGTCCTCTAGCGGGAGGTCTCACCGGGGAGCTGTTTTTT

V: TRBV15
size: NA
J: TRBJ1-4
D: TRBD1
CDR3: CATSRDRVELFF
DNA: TGTGCCACCAGCAGGGACAGGGTGGAACTGTTTTTT

V: TRBV2
size: NA
J: TRBJ2-2
D: NA
CDR3: CASGGQGLGTGELFF
DNA: TGTGCCAGCGGGGGCCAGGGATTGGGCACCGGGGAGCTGTTTTTT

V: TRBV6-5
size: NA
J: TRBJ2-2
D: NA
CDR3: CASSYGSVTGELFF
DNA: TGTGCCAGCAGTTACGGGAGCGTCACCGGGGAGCTGTTTTTT

V: TRBV28
size: once
J: TRBJ1-5
D: NA
CDR3: CASSYPSWGLSDQPQHF
DNA: TGTGCCAGCAGTTACCCGTCATGGGGACTATCGGATCAGCCCCAGCATTTT

V: TRBV11-2
size: NA
J: TRBJ1-6
D: TRBD1
CDR3: CASSLSRGDSPLHF
DNA: TGTGCCAGCAGCTTAAGCAGGGGGGATTCACCCCTCCACTTT

V: TRBV7-9
size: NA
J: TRBJ2-7
D: TRBD2
CDR3: CASSLSGRVYEQYF
DNA: TGTGCCAGCAGCTTGAGCGGGAGAGTCTACGAGCAGTACTTC

V: TRBV6-6
size: NA
J: TRBJ1-1
D: NA
CDR3: CASCLGGMGEAFF
DNA: TGTGCCAGCTGCCTCGGGGGTATGGGAGAAGCTTTCTTT

V: TRBV6-5
size: NA
J: TRBJ2-2
D: TRBD1
CDR3: CASSSTGFTGELFF
DNA: TGTGCCAGCAGTTCGACAGGGTTCACCGGGGAGCTGTTTTTT

V: TRBV7-9
size: NA
J: TRBJ1-1
D: NA
CDR3: CASSLGWTENTEAFF
DNA: TGTGCCAGCAGCTTAGGCTGGACAGAAAACACTGAAGCTTTCTTT

V: TRBV5-1
size: once
J: TRBJ2-7
D: NA
CDR3: CASSFGTNQYEQYF
DNA: TGCGCCAGCAGCTTCGGGACAAACCAGTACGAGCAGTACTTC

V: TRBV29-1
size: NA
J: TRBJ1-1
D: NA
CDR3: CSVEDLGATEAFF
DNA: TGCAGCGTTGAAGACCTTGGGGCCACTGAAGCTTTCTTT

V: TRBV4-1
size: NA
J: TRBJ1-6
D: NA
CDR3: CASSQDPAGRIGSPLHF
DNA: TGCGCCAGCAGCCAAGACCCAGCAGGGAGGATTGGGTCACCCCTCCACTTT

V: TRBV10-1
size: NA
J: TRBJ2-5
D: NA
CDR3: CASSAPLTETQYF
DNA: TGCGCCAGCAGTGCCCCCCTAACTGAGACCCAGTACTTC

V: TRBV2
size: NA
J: TRBJ2-3
D: TRBD1
CDR3: CASAPGGTDTDTQYF
DNA: TGTGCCAGCGCCCCGGGTGGGACAGACACAGATACGCAGTATTTT

V: TRBV27
size: once
J: TRBJ2-7
D: NA
CDR3: CASSSLTSDEQYF
DNA: TGTGCCAGCAGTTCCCTGACTAGTGACGAGCAGTACTTC

V: TRBV5-1
size: once
J: TRBJ1-5
D: TRBD1
CDR3: CASSPGTGPHQPQHF
DNA: TGCGCCAGCAGCCCCGGGACAGGCCCTCATCAGCCCCAGCATTTT

V: TRBV14
size: NA
J: TRBJ2-7
D: NA
CDR3: CASSQGAGTYEQYF
DNA: TGTGCCAGCAGCCAGGGTGCGGGTACCTACGAGCAGTACTTC

V: TRBV28
size: NA
J: TRBJ2-7
D: NA
CDR3: CASTPGQTYEQYF
DNA: TGTGCCTCCACCCCCGGACAAACCTACGAGCAGTACTTC

V: TRBV30
size: NA
J: TRBJ2-7
D: NA
CDR3: CAWGKGGHEQYF
DNA: TGTGCCTGGGGTAAAGGAGGACACGAGCAGTACTTC

V: TRBV4-1
size: NA
J: TRBJ1-1
D: NA
CDR3: CASSQVWGGMNTEAFF
DNA: TGCGCCAGCAGCCAAGTATGGGGGGGGATGAACACTGAAGCTTTCTTT

V: TRBV12-1
size: NA
J: TRBJ2-1
D: NA
CDR3: CASSLGPGLAGGTEQFF
DNA: TGTGCCAGCAGCTTGGGACCGGGACTAGCGGGAGGGACCGAGCAGTTCTTC

V: TRBV27
size: NA
J: TRBJ2-7
D: NA
CDR3: CASGSLVGFGGMSSYEQYF
DNA: TGTGCCAGCGGATCTCTAGTGGGGTTTGGAGGTATGAGCTCCTACGAGCAGTACTTC

V: TRBV7-9
size: NA
J: TRBJ2-7
D: TRBD1
CDR3: CASSLRAGGAYEQYF
DNA: TGTGCCAGCAGCTTAAGGGCAGGGGGCGCCTACGAGCAGTACTTC

V: TRBV19
size: NA
J: TRBJ2-1
D: TRBD1
CDR3: CASSSLRDRGFYEQFF
DNA: TGTGCCAGTAGTAGTCTACGGGACAGGGGATTCTATGAGCAGTTCTTC

V: TRBV27
size: NA
J: TRBJ1-6
D: TRBD1
CDR3: CASSLGRTGNSPLHF
DNA: TGTGCCAGCAGTTTAGGGAGGACAGGGAATTCACCCCTCCACTTT